A selection of T cell receptor beta chains follows, all from one sample in a study of T cells after yellow fever vaccination. TCRdb re-derived calls from the 5' RACE reads in MiXCR, one entry per CDR3 protein. The sample consists of more than 200,000 distinct CDR3 sequences, roughly 4% of them appearing once. Sequencing was performed on PBMCs, taken 15 days after the yellow fever booster vaccination. Receptors originate from a man between 18 and 29 years old who received the YFV17D yellow fever vaccine. CDR3s include the opening cysteine and the closing phenylalanine or tryptophan. Clone size is not always given. Where it is, it says once, few, many or a class for expanded clones.

clone_size cdr3_length v_call cdr3_aa
many 12 TRBV6-2/TRBV6-3 CASRQGLYGYTF
many 15 TRBV11-2 CASSLTPRRRQAQYF
many 13 TRBV15 CATSGTSGRWQYF
many 14 TRBV4-1 CASSRGEGQETQYF
many 16 TRBV20-1 CSARGSSGGATYEQYF
few 20 TRBV3-1 CASSQGLPGTEGRLTGELFF
. 15 TRBV20-1 CSARKGSATNEKLFF
few 12 TRBV5-1 CASSGGTYEQYF
many 14 TRBV29-1 CSVAGGSGANVLTF
many 13 TRBV6-5 CASLARVNTEAFF
many 16 TRBV7-2 CASSSPLAEKYNEQFF
many 14 TRBV12-3/TRBV12-4 CASSFKGTGKTQYF
many 14 TRBV7-2 CASRTTGAAETQYF
many 16 TRBV20-1 CSVPPPRQGADYGYTF
many 14 TRBV19 CASSGGPGSYEQYF
many 13 TRBV6-2/TRBV6-3 CASRGQGVGELFF
many 15 TRBV20-1 CSAMGQGASNTEAFF
many 12 TRBV15 CATSRRLEKLFF
many 13 TRBV18 CASSPPSSDTQYF
many 14 TRBV5-1 CASSVAGGADTQYF
many 15 TRBV20-1 CSARGSGGGPDTQYF
many 12 TRBV6-9 CASLPFFTGYTF
many 14 TRBV5-6 CASSPGTGLSEQFF
many 16 TRBV6-6 CASSYATYASQETQYF
many 15 TRBV18 CASSPLGNPNEKLFF
many 12 TRBV30 CAWTSGANVLTF
many 15 TRBV4-3 CASSRGDSSYNEQFF
many 12 TRBV13 CASSLSSGSQHF
many 16 TRBV5-6 CASSSNTRGDYNEQFF
many 15 TRBV25-1 CASSEKLAGGDTQYF
many 12 TRBV11-1 CASSSFGGELFF
many 14 TRBV28 CASSFSRGNTEAFF
many 12 TRBV5-4 CASSLTGHGYTF
many 15 TRBV6-5 CASSYSGWMNTEAFF
many 17 TRBV10-3 CAISESNVGGNTDTQYF
many 14 TRBV7-9 CASSLRSSYNEQFF
many 16 TRBV5-5 CASSFGPNRYNSPLHF
. 14 TRBV30 CAWSVDNSNQPQHF
few 13 TRBV18 CASSAQENQPQHF
many 13 TRBV28 CASAPTEQETQYF
many 13 TRBV7-2 CASSKDRNTEAFF
many 17 TRBV4-3 CASSSRQGGSGANVLTF
many 13 TRBV5-1 CASQGTGGIGAFF
many 15 TRBV11-1 CASSPLGALNTEAFF
many 13 TRBV12-5 CASGFGRAETQYF
many 15 TRBV11-3 CASSYPRGPDYGYTF
many 15 TRBV20-1 CSARGGGARYNEQFF
many 15 TRBV5-1 CASSLGQGPGDEQFF
many 13 TRBV5-1 CASSGGTTDTQYF
many 14 TRBV6-1 CAIEGTTSGNTIYF
many 10 TRBV20-1 CSASVNEQFF
few 23 TRBV21-1 CASSNAARGTSLAVGPLTDTQYF
many 13 TRBV9 CASSVAGEDEQFF
. 13 TRBV12-3/TRBV12-4 CASSPGLLSEQFF